This entry concerns a single TCR beta chain. The antigen remains unidentified. The data were taken from a study of Ad26.COV2.S vaccination and SARS-CoV-2 variants. Study background: Administration of Ad26.COV2.S was intramuscular, either once or twice 56 days apart. General study findings and limits: Measurement of non-spike TCR breadth gave similar results in vaccine and placebo recipients.

Libraries were prepared by immunoSEQ multiplex PCR; TCRdb keeps only in-frame clonotypes and omits some of them. The table lists some 420,000 clones, approximately 90% of them singletons, with roughly 4% in the top ten. Germline lookup yields CDR1 MNHEY and CDR2 SVGAGI. J was trimmed by 1 base and V by 6 bases; bases with no gene match: 3. CDR3 length equals 14 residues. The treatment denotes: some 20 received Ad26.COV2.S at low or high dose, single or two shots; roughly 5 received placebo; per-sample allocation not given. At day 63 after the first vaccine or placebo injection, samples were drawn. The individual, an adult aged 18-55 years, was a donor in Boston. Expressing Wuhan-strain SARS-CoV-2 spike, an Ad26 vector served as the vaccine.

The sequence came from a person between 18 and 59 years old who received the Ad26.COV2.S COVID-19 vaccine or a placebo. The sample in question was peripheral blood, obtained in a trial of Ad26.COV2.S vaccine versus placebo. J is TRBJ2-4 and V is TRBV6-5; the match to TRBD1 covers 7 bases. The CDR3 region is CASRTGMAKNIQYF. The CDR3, as DNA: TGTGCCAGCAGGACAGGGATGGCCAAAAACATTCAGTACTTC.